Below, 18 T cell receptor beta chains from the same sample are listed, as sequenced in a study of beta chain features in type 1 diabetes. Sequencing targeted expressed TCRB transcripts, as all isolated RNA had been reverse transcribed. Profiled with immunoSEQ multiplex PCR; TCRdb holds only in-frame clones, not every one. The table has 140,000 to 150,000 clones, about 51% seen once. Sequencing input: Tregs from blood. Receptors originate from a man in his late teens or twenties in good health.

The chain joins TRBV6-5 to TRBJ1-2; 7 bases are a match to TRBD1. Germline V gives CDR1 MNHEY, CDR2 SVGAGI. The CDR3 contains 14 residues. J was trimmed by 0 bases and V by 6 bases; bases with no gene match: 4. The chain's CDR3 is CASSSGGSNYGYTF. CDR3 nucleotide sequence: TGTGCCAGCAGCTCAGGGGGATCTAACTATGGCTACACCTTC.

There are a few counts of this clone. This sequence joins TRBV7-3 and TRBJ2-2; D call uncertain. This CDR3 spans 17 amino acids. Trimming removed 1 base from V and 5 bases from J, with 17 bases in between. Germline-derived CDR1 and CDR2 are SGHTA and FQGTGA. This CDR3 reads CASSLMPLGLGTGELFF. CDR3 nucleotide sequence: TGTGCCAGCAGCTTAATGCCCTTAGGCCTCGGGACCGGGGAGCTGTTTTTT.

V gene TRBV27 combines with J gene TRBJ2-3; D uncertain. The CDR3 is 16 amino acids. Germline V gene sequence: CDR1 MNHEY, CDR2 SMNVEV (reference sequence). Trimming took off 1 base at V and 0 bases at J, with 11 bases between the two ends. CDR3 bases: TGTGCCAGCAGTTTATTTAGTTTCCTTAGCACAGATACGCAGTATTTT. Protein sequence: CASSLFSFLSTDTQYF.

This clone was counted only a few times. The chain uses TRBV29-1 and TRBJ2-4, with D perhaps matching TRBD1 (5 bases). CDR1 and CDR2 (germline): SQVTM, ANQGSEA. The CDR3 is 12 amino acids. Trimming cost V 6 bases and J 6 bases, with 12 bases left between them. The CDR3 sequence is CSVRSQGNIQYF. In DNA form, the CDR3 reads TGCAGCGTCCGATCCCAGGGAAACATTCAGTACTTC.

The chain recombines TRBV7-2 with TRBJ2-3, with no clear D. Germline V gene data show CDR1 as SGHTA and CDR2 as FQGNSA. Trimming removed 3 bases from V and 3 bases from J, with 4 bases in between. The CDR3 is 12 residues long. The CDR3 bases are TGTGCCAGCAGCTTCCAGACAGATACGCAGTATTTT. Translating it yields CASSFQTDTQYF.

The chain has TRBV7-9 and TRBJ1-1, with 7 bases that match TRBD1. The junction had 8 bases not matched to a gene; V was cut back by 6 bases and J by 10 bases. CDR1 and CDR2 from the germline V gene are SEHNR and FQNEAQ (reference sequence). The CDR3 loop spans 12 amino acids. This chain's CDR3 is CASSPQGNAAFF. The CDR3 bases are TGTGCCAGCAGTCCACAGGGGAACGCAGCTTTCTTT.

The chain is built from TRBV5-1 and TRBJ2-1; D is unresolved. CDR1 and CDR2 from the germline V gene are SGHRS and YFSETQ. CDR3 length: 14 residues. V lost 4 bases and J 5 bases, leaving 13 bases between the germline ends. The CDR3: CASSTRSFHNEQFF. Written as DNA, the CDR3 is TGCGCCAGCAGCACTCGTAGCTTCCACAATGAGCAGTTCTTC.

The V call is TRBV27, the J call TRBJ2-7, with TRBD1 matching 7 bases. V shed 5 bases, J shed 4 bases, and the junction held 8 bases outside the gene matches. The CDR3 is 14 amino acids. CDR1 MNHEY and CDR2 SMNVEV come from the germline V gene (reference sequence). CDR3 sequence: CASSRLGGWYEQYF. In DNA, the CDR3 is TGTGCCAGCAGTCGCCTAGGGGGCTGGTACGAGCAGTACTTC.

The V gene is TRBV7-2, the J gene TRBJ2-5, with D possibly being TRBD2 (5 bases). Germline values: CDR1 SGHTA, CDR2 FQGNSA. The germline V and J ends were trimmed by 7 bases and 2 bases, with 11 bases remaining between them. The CDR3 has 13 residues. CDR3 sequence: CASTQDWQETQYF. As DNA, the CDR3 is TGTGCCAGCACCCAGGACTGGCAAGAGACCCAGTACTTC. Full variable domain (rest looked up from reference TRBV7-2 and TRBJ2-5): GAGVSQSPSNKVTEKGKDVELRCDPISGHTALYWYRQSLGQGLEFLIYFQGNSAPDKSGLPSDRFSAERTGGSVSTLTIQRTQQEDSAVYLCASTQDWQETQYFGPGTRLLVL.

This clone appeared once. V and J are TRBV28 and TRBJ2-7, with D possibly matching TRBD1 (6 bases). The CDR3 consists of 14 residues. V lost 5 bases and J 2 bases, leaving 13 bases between the germline ends. Germline CDR1 reads MDHEN; CDR2 reads SYDVKM. CDR3 nucleotides: TGTGCCAGCAGTCCGTACAGGGTCCCCTACGAGCAGTACTTC. It translates to CASSPYRVPYEQYF. Full variable domain (outside the CDR3, taken from reference TRBV28 and TRBJ2-7): DVKVTQSSRYLVKRTGEKVFLECVQDMDHENMFWYRQDPGLGLRLIYFSYDVKMKEKGDIPEGYSVSREKKERFSLILESASTNQTSMYLCASSPYRVPYEQYFGPGTRLTVT.

This clone was counted between two and nine times. V usage is TRBV7-2 and J usage is TRBJ1-5; D gene ambiguous. The V gene's germline CDR1 is SGHTA and CDR2 FQGNSA. The germline V and J ends were trimmed by 1 base and 2 bases, with 9 bases remaining between them. CDR3 length equals 15 residues. CDR3 residues: CASSLVGRRNQPQHF. In nucleotides, the CDR3 is TGTGCCAGCAGCTTAGTAGGGAGGCGCAATCAGCCCCAGCATTTT.

This chain connects TRBV19 to TRBJ1-1, with D tentatively TRBD1 (5 bases). This CDR3 has 15 residues. The germline V gene has CDR1 LNHDA and CDR2 SQIVND (reference sequence). The ends were cut back, 2 bases at V and 6 bases at J, with 16 bases in the middle. The CDR3 nucleotides are TGTGCCAGTAGTATAACTGGCAGGGCGATCGCTGAAGCTTTCTTT. This translates into CASSITGRAIAEAFF.

The table lists this clone with a few counts. This chain links TRBV4-3 with TRBJ1-5, with D unresolved. Deletions cut 0 bases from V and 6 bases from J, with 6 bases between. CDR1 LGHNA and CDR2 YSLEER come from the germline V gene. This CDR3 region has 13 residues. The CDR3 DNA reads TGCGCCAGCAGCCAAGATGGCCGTCAGCCCCAGCATTTT. Encoded protein: CASSQDGRQPQHF.

The V and J genes are TRBV5-1 and TRBJ1-1, with 7 positions matching TRBD1. The CDR3 is 12 residues long. The junction had 4 bases not matched to a gene; V was cut back by 4 bases and J by 7 bases. Germline CDR1 and CDR2: SGHRS and YFSETQ. In DNA, the CDR3 is TGCGCCAGCAGCCCGGGACAGTATGAAGCTTTCTTT. Translation gives CASSPGQYEAFF.

In the case of this clone: Other nucleotide sequences in the sample specify the same CDR3. The genes are TRBV30 and TRBJ1-2, with D hard to call. Trimming shortened V by 4 bases and J by 5 bases, and 8 bases separated the two germline ends. Germline V gene data show CDR1 as GTSNPN and CDR2 as SVGIG (reference sequence). The CDR3 consists of 11 residues. CDR3 sequence reads: CAWTGFYGYTF. CDR3 in DNA: TGTGCCTGGACCGGTTTTTATGGCTACACCTTC.

This clone was found a few times. The chain links TRBV18 to TRBJ1-1; TRBD1 is a possible D gene (5 bases). Germline assignment: CDR1 KGHSH and CDR2 LQKENI. The CDR3 covers 15 residues. V gave up 4 bases and J gave up 6 bases, with 18 bases separating them. The CDR3 here is CASSLQELRVAEAFF. In nucleotides, the CDR3 is TGTGCCAGCTCACTACAGGAGCTAAGAGTGGCTGAAGCTTTCTTT.

This clone showed up just a few times. The chain recombines TRBV15 with TRBJ2-7, with TRBD2 as a possible D gene (6 bases). Trimming shortened V by 5 bases and J by 5 bases, and 16 bases separated the two germline ends. The germline CDR1 and CDR2 sequences are LNHNV and YYDKDF (reference sequence). CDR3 length equals 14 residues. The CDR3, as DNA: TGTGCCACCAGCGGCGGGACTCCCGAACACGAGCAGTACTTC. Amino acids: CATSGGTPEHEQYF.

The chain recombines TRBV6-5 with TRBJ1-2; 8 nucleotides align to TRBD1. This CDR3 spans 13 amino acids. V lost 6 bases and J lost 5; bases outside the gene matches: 5. Germline V gives CDR1 MNHEY, CDR2 SVGAGI. The CDR3 loop is CASSPDRGYGYTF. Here the CDR3 DNA reads TGTGCCAGCAGCCCAGACAGGGGTTATGGCTACACCTTC.